The 14 T cell receptor beta chains in this list originate from one sample, sequenced in a study of T cells in Graves' hyperthyroidism and ophthalmopathy. Amplification of TCR beta CDR3 regions was performed using RNA transcripts as template. The TCR CDR3 first-round RT-PCR relied on the HTBI primer set. Each CDR3 protein gets one entry after TCRdb re-called the multiplex PCR reads with MiXCR. The sample includes about 300,000 distinct CDR3 sequences, 15% to 20% of them seen just once. Source material: blood. The origin of the receptors is a man aged 30 to 39 with Graves' hyperthyroidism.

The chain recombines TRBV5-1 with TRBJ1-3; no firm D call. The germline V and J ends were trimmed by 7 bases and 7 bases, with 18 bases remaining between them. Germline loops: CDR1 SGHRS, CDR2 YFSETQ. This CDR3 region has 14 residues. This CDR3 reads CASAPGPLRNTIYF. The CDR3 DNA follows: TGCGCCAGCGCACCAGGCCCCTTAAGGAACACCATATATTTT.

V usage is TRBV12-3 or TRBV12-4 and J usage is TRBJ2-6, with D hard to call. CDR3 size: 16 residues. Trimming took 6 bases from V and 0 from J, leaving 12 bases between them. The CDR3 sequence is CASSQLPSSGANVLTF. In nucleotides, the CDR3 is TGTGCCAGCAGCCAACTTCCGAGCTCTGGGGCCAACGTCCTGACTTTC.

This clonotype was picked up many times. The chain combines TRBV2 with TRBJ2-1, with TRBD2 as a possible D gene (6 bases). The V and J ends lost 6 bases and 8 bases respectively, with 14 bases between them. Germline lookup yields CDR1 SNHLY and CDR2 FYNNEI. The CDR3 is 13 amino acids. The CDR3 sequence is CASREDYLDEQFF. The DNA for the CDR3 is TGTGCCAGCAGGGAGGACTATCTAGATGAGCAGTTCTTC.

This sequence joins TRBV12-3 or TRBV12-4 and TRBJ1-2; TRBD1 is a possible D gene (5 bases). V dropped 7 bases and J dropped 4 bases, with 37 bases sitting between them. This CDR3 is built from 21 residues. DNA of the CDR3: TGTGCCAGCACCCACTCCTTGTGGGGCAGGGTTCTGTTTTTTTGGGGCTATGGCTACACCTTC. The encoded protein is CASTHSLWGRVLFFWGYGYTF.

This rearrangement joins TRBV12-3 or TRBV12-4 to TRBJ2-2; TRBD2 agrees at 11 bases. CDR3 size: 16 residues. The V and J ends lost 7 bases and 7 bases, in that order; junction bases with no gene match: 11. The CDR3 DNA is TGTGCCAGCACCGAGCCGGGACTAGCGGCTCTCGGGGAGCTGTTTTTT. The encoded protein is CASTEPGLAALGELFF.

The chain employs TRBV5-1 and TRBJ2-7; TRBD2 matches 8 bases. V shed 7 bases, J shed 0 bases, and the junction held 12 bases outside the gene matches. Germline assignment: CDR1 SGHRS and CDR2 YFSETQ. This CDR3 contains 16 residues. The CDR3 DNA reads as TGCGCCAGCTTTGACTCTAGGAGCGGGAGCTCCTACGAGCAGTACTTC. Its translation is CASFDSRSGSSYEQYF.

This clonotype has only a few counts. The CDR3 region has the DNA TGTGCCAGCAGTGCTCCGGGCTTCACAGATACGCAGTATTTT. It translates to CASSAPGFTDTQYF. This sequence joins TRBV2 and TRBJ2-3; D uncertain. From germline, CDR1 is SNHLY and CDR2 FYNNEI. The CDR3 runs 14 residues. V gave up 4 bases and J gave up 2 bases, with 10 bases separating them. The complete variable domain, with remaining parts taken from reference TRBV2 and TRBJ2-3, reads EPEVTQTPSHQVTQMGQEVILRCVPISNHLYFYWYRQILGQKVEFLVSFYNNEISEKSEIFDDQFSVERPDGSNFTLKIRSTKLEDSAMYFCASSAPGFTDTQYFGPGTRLTVL.

The sample holds many counts of this clonotype. The rearrangement links TRBV5-1 to TRBJ2-1; D is perhaps TRBD2 (7 bases). Germline CDR1 is SGHRS and CDR2 is YFSETQ. The V end was cut by 6 bases, the J end by 6 bases, with 13 bases between. CDR3 size: 13 residues. The CDR3 sequence is CASTRGGANEQFF. The CDR3 DNA follows: TGCGCCAGCACGAGGGGGGGAGCCAATGAGCAGTTCTTC.

This clonotype appeared a few times. The J gene is TRBJ2-1, the V gene TRBV6-1; the D gene is possibly TRBD1 (6 bases). V shed 7 bases and J shed 1 base, with 14 bases lying between them. Per germline, CDR1 MNHNS and CDR2 SASEGT. This CDR3 region has 15 residues. CDR3 region: CASTPDRGSYNEQFF. The CDR3 nucleotides are TGTGCCAGCACCCCGGACAGAGGGTCCTACAATGAGCAGTTCTTC.

The rearrangement links TRBV2 to TRBJ2-6; D remains ambiguous. Germline loops: CDR1 SNHLY, CDR2 FYNNEI. CDR3 length: 14 residues. V was pared by 4 bases and J by 0 bases, with 4 bases between. CDR3: CASSGTSGANVLTF. In DNA, the CDR3 is TGTGCCAGCAGTGGGACCTCTGGGGCCAACGTCCTGACTTTC.

This clonotype was seen a few times. The chain has TRBV7-8 and TRBJ2-3, with D perhaps matching TRBD1 (5 bases). The CDR3 has 16 amino acids. V lost 5 bases to trimming and J lost 0 bases, with 15 bases between them. Germline V gene sequence: CDR1 SGHVS, CDR2 FQNEAQ. CDR3 coding DNA: TGTGCCAGCAGCCCGGTGACAGTCTCTAGCACAGATACGCAGTATTTT. It translates to CASSPVTVSSTDTQYF.

This clonotype was observed at least ten times. The rearrangement joins TRBV28 to TRBJ2-7; 10 bases are shared with TRBD2. Trimming at V came to 5 bases and at J to 7 bases, leaving 11 bases not matched to a gene. This CDR3 region has 15 residues. The germline V gene encodes CDR1 MDHEN and CDR2 SYDVKM. CDR3 DNA: TGTGCCAGCAGTGAATTCCTAGCGGGAGTGTGGGAGCAGTACTTC. This translates into CASSEFLAGVWEQYF.

This clonotype has a handful of counts. The chain carries TRBV5-1 and TRBJ2-3; tentatively, D is TRBD2 (7 bases). Germline V gene lookup returns CDR1 SGHRS and CDR2 YFSETQ. The CDR3 sequence is 16 residues long. V dropped 2 bases and J dropped 1 base, with 14 bases sitting between them. The CDR3 nucleotides are TGCGCCAGCAGCTTTCGGGGGGCGCCTGGCACAGATACGCAGTATTTT. This gives the protein CASSFRGAPGTDTQYF.

Ten or more counts support this clonotype. V gene TRBV28 combines with J gene TRBJ2-1; D might be TRBD2 (6 bases). The CDR3 spans 15 residues. Germline V gene sequence: CDR1 MDHEN, CDR2 SYDVKM. Trimming shortened V by 2 bases and J by 7 bases, and 15 bases separated the two germline ends. CDR3 in amino acids: CASSLGVGGVNEQFF. CDR3 bases: TGTGCCAGCAGTTTAGGCGTGGGCGGGGTTAATGAGCAGTTCTTC.